Listed here are 13 T cell receptor beta chains from one sample, sequenced in a study of blood T cells in healthy people across ages. A second PCR, run for about 7 to 11 cycles, used a sample-barcoded 5' primer plus a J-beta primer mix. Using its own MiXCR run on the 5' RACE reads, TCRdb lists one record per CDR3 protein. This table holds about 1.8 million distinct CDR3 sequences, around half found once. The sequenced sample was blood. The origin of the receptors is a woman aged 40 to 50 in good health.

The CDR3 reads CATGSGFGNQPQHF. In DNA form, the CDR3 reads TGTGCCACCGGGTCGGGATTCGGCAATCAGCCCCAGCATTTT. V gene TRBV15 combines with J gene TRBJ1-5, with D unclear. CDR1 and CDR2 from the germline V gene are LNHNV and YYDKDF (reference sequence). This CDR3 contains 14 residues. Trimming stripped 8 bases from V and 2 bases from J, with 13 bases between.

The CDR3, as DNA: TGTGCCAGCAGCCACCCAGGGGATGAAAAACTGTTTTTT. Amino acid sequence: CASSHPGDEKLFF. This rearrangement joins TRBV3-1 to TRBJ1-4; TRBD1 is a possible D gene (6 bases). The CDR3 runs to 13 residues. Per the germline V gene, CDR1 is LGHDT and CDR2 is YNNKEL (reference sequence). Between the trimmed V and J ends, which lost 3 bases and 6 bases, there was a span of 8 bases.

This sequence joins TRBV28 and TRBJ2-7, with D hard to call. The end of the DNA fits TRBJ2-5 better, so the J call may be wrong. This CDR3 comprises 13 residues. The germline V gene encodes CDR1 MDHEN and CDR2 SYDVKM. The CDR3 region has the DNA TGTGCCAGCAGTTTTGACTTCGAACAGACCCAGTACTTC. This encodes CASSFDFEQTQYF.

V and J are TRBV5-1 and TRBJ1-5; no reliable D call. The CDR3 contains 14 residues. V lost 2 bases, J lost 7 bases, and 13 bases lay in between. Germline lookup yields CDR1 SGHRS and CDR2 YFSETQ. CDR3 protein: CASSLGEFNQPQHF. The CDR3 coding sequence is TGCGCCAGCAGCTTAGGAGAATTCAACCAGCCCCAGCATTTT.

V is TRBV5-1 and J is TRBJ2-3, with TRBD2 identical over 14 bases. The CDR3 has 17 residues. Germline CDR1 and CDR2: SGHRS and YFSETQ. J was trimmed by 4 bases and V by 4 bases; bases with no gene match: 8. For the CDR3, the DNA is TGCGCCAGCAGCCCACTGACTAGCGGGGGGGTTTCAGATACGCAGTATTTT. Amino acids: CASSPLTSGGVSDTQYF.

The chain employs TRBV27 and TRBJ2-1; unclear D gene. With 5 bases removed from V and 6 bases from J, the gap between germline ends came to 23 bases. CDR1 and CDR2 (germline): MNHEY, SMNVEV (reference sequence). The CDR3 has 17 amino acids. The chain's CDR3 is CASSASLRKVLTNEQFF. Written as DNA, the CDR3 is TGTGCCAGCAGTGCCTCGTTGCGAAAGGTCCTTACCAATGAGCAGTTCTTC.

This clonotype was counted between two and nine times. This chain links TRBV7-2 with TRBJ2-1, with a weak D call TRBD1 (5 bases). Germline loops: CDR1 SGHTA, CDR2 FQGNSA. CDR3 size: 15 residues. V lost 0 bases, J lost 9 bases, and 15 bases lay in between. CDR3 sequence reads: CASSLALTGRGEQFF. CDR3 DNA: TGTGCCAGCAGCTTAGCGCTAACAGGCCGCGGTGAGCAGTTCTTC.

This clonotype was observed a few times. This chain uses TRBV12-3 or TRBV12-4 with TRBJ2-3; 11 nucleotides line up with TRBD1. The CDR3 contains 15 residues. V shed 4 bases, J shed 5 bases, and the junction held 5 bases outside the gene matches. CDR3 in DNA: TGTGCCAGCAGTTCACCGGGACAGGGGGGAGATACGCAGTATTTT. Amino acids: CASSSPGQGGDTQYF.

This chain joins TRBV6-5 and TRBJ2-1; D might be TRBD1 or TRBD2, each matching 6 bases. The CDR3 totals 20 residues. The V end lost 6 bases, the J end lost 6 bases, and 33 bases lay between the germline ends. Per germline, CDR1 MNHEY and CDR2 SVGAGI. CDR3 loop: CASRSSLGGATIGAGNEQFF. DNA of the CDR3: TGTGCCAGCAGGTCCTCCTTGGGGGGCGCGACTATCGGGGCTGGCAATGAGCAGTTCTTC.

This clonotype was counted a single time. The chain couples TRBV5-1 to TRBJ2-7, with TRBD1 matching 8 bases. J gave up 5 bases and V 2 bases, and 6 bases lay outside the gene matches. CDR1 and CDR2 (germline): SGHRS, YFSETQ. The CDR3 has 14 residues. CDR3 nucleotides: TGCGCCAGCAGCTTCGGGACAGGAGACCACGAGCAGTACTTC. Translation gives CASSFGTGDHEQYF.

The chain joins TRBV7-3 to TRBJ1-2, with TRBD1 identical over 8 bases. CDR3 length: 14 amino acids. The V gene's germline CDR1 is SGHTA and CDR2 FQGTGA. V trimming: 8 bases; J trimming: 8 bases; junction bases outside the gene matches: 13. The CDR3 is CASGPDRGSSGYTF. CDR3 bases: TGTGCCAGCGGCCCTGACAGGGGTAGTTCGGGCTACACCTTC.

There are a few counts of this clonotype. The gene calls are TRBV12-3 or TRBV12-4 and TRBJ2-3; no clear D. Trimming took 7 bases from V and 7 from J, leaving 12 bases between them. The CDR3 has 12 residues. The CDR3 loop reads CASTRHSNTQYF. CDR3 sequence (DNA): TGTGCCAGCACCCGACACTCAAATACGCAGTATTTT.

This clonotype was detected a few times. The chain couples TRBV7-2 to TRBJ2-1; 8 bases agree with TRBD2. CDR3 length: 16 residues. V shed 0 bases, J shed 9 bases, and the junction held 10 bases outside the gene matches. Germline CDR1 is SGHTA and CDR2 is FQGNSA. The CDR3 spells CASSLAGGGGPAEQFF. The CDR3 DNA follows: TGTGCCAGCAGCTTAGCGGGTGGCGGGGGGCCGGCTGAGCAGTTCTTC. The full variable domain, in which reference TRBV7-2 and TRBJ2-1 provide the parts outside the CDR3, is GAGVSQSPSNKVTEKGKDVELRCDPISGHTALYWYRQSLGQGLEFLIYFQGNSAPDKSGLPSDRFSAERTGGSVSTLTIQRTQQEDSAVYLCASSLAGGGGPAEQFFGPGTRLTVL.